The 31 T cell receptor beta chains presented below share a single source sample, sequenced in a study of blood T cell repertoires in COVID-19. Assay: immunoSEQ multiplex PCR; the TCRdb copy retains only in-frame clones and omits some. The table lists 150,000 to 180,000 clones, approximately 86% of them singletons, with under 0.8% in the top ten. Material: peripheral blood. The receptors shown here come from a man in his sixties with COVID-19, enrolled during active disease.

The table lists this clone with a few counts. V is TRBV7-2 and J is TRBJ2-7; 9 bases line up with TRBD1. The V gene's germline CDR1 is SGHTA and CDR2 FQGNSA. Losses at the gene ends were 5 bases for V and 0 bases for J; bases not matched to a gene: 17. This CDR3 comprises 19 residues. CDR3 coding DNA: TGTGCCAGCAGCGCCCCTTGGGGACAGGGCGTCCAAAGCTCCTACGAGCAGTACTTC. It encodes CASSAPWGQGVQSSYEQYF.

The CDR3 sequence: CASSRGRTGVNTEAFF. The DNA of the CDR3 is TGCGCCAGCAGCCGGGGGCGAACAGGGGTGAACACTGAAGCTTTCTTT. This chain joins TRBV4-3 and TRBJ1-1, with 7 nucleotides matching TRBD1. This CDR3 comprises 16 residues. Germline-derived CDR1 and CDR2 are LGHNA and YSLEER. The ends lost 4 bases at V and 0 bases at J; junction bases unmatched: 8.

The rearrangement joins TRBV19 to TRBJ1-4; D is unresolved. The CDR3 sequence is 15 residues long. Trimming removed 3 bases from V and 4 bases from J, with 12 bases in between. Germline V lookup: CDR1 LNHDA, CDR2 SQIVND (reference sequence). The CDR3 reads CASSIFGQVNEKLFF. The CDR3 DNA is TGTGCCAGTAGTATCTTTGGCCAGGTTAATGAAAAACTGTTTTTT.

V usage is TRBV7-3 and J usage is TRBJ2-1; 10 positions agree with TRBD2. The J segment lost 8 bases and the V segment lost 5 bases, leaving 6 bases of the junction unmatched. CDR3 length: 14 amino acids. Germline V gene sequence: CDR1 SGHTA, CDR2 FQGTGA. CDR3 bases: TGTGCCAGCAGCCGACTAGCGGGTAACGATGAGCAGTTCTTC. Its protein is CASSRLAGNDEQFF.

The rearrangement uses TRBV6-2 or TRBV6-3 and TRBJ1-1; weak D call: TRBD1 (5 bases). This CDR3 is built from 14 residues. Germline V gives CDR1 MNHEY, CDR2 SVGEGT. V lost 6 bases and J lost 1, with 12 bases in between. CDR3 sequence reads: CASSAMTENTEAFF. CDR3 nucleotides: TGTGCCAGCAGCGCTATGACAGAGAACACTGAAGCTTTCTTT.

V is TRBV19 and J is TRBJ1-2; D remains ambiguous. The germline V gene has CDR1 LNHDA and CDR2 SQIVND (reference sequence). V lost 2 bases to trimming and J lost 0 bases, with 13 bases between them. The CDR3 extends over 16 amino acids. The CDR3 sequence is CASSIFAELANYGYTF. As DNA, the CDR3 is TGTGCCAGTAGTATATTCGCCGAGTTAGCTAACTATGGCTACACCTTC.

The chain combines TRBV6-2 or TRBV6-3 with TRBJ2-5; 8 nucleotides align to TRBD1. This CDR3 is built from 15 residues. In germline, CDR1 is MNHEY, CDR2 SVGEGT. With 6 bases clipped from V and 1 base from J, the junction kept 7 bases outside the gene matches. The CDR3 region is CASSPTDRAQETQYF. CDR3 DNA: TGTGCCAGCAGCCCCACGGACAGGGCCCAAGAGACCCAGTACTTC.

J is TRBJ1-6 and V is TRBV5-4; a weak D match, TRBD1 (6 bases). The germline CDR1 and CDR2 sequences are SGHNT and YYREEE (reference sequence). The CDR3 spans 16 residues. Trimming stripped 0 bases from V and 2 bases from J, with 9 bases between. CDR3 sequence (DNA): TGTGCCAGCAGCTTGGAGGGGGTCACCTATAATTCACCCCTCCACTTT. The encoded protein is CASSLEGVTYNSPLHF.

CDR3 protein: CASSFGVSGNTIYF. The DNA of the CDR3 is TGTGCCAGCAGCTTCGGGGTTTCGGGAAACACCATATATTTT. V and J are TRBV11-2 and TRBJ1-3; D call uncertain. The CDR3 runs to 14 residues. Trimming took 3 bases from V and 4 from J, leaving 10 bases between them. Germline CDR1 and CDR2: SGHAT and FQNNGV.

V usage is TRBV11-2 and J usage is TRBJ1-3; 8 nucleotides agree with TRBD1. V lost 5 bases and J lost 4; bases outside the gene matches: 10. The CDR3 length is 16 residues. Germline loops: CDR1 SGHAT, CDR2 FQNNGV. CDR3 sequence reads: CASSPRGQVGGNTIYF. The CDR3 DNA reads TGTGCCAGCAGCCCGCGGGGACAGGTGGGCGGAAACACCATATATTTT.

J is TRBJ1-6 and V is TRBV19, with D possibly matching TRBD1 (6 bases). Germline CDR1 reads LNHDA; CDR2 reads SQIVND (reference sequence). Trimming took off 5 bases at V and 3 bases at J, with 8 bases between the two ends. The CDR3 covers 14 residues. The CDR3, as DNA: TGTGCCAGTAGTCTGACAGGCTATAATTCACCCCTCCACTTT. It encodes CASSLTGYNSPLHF. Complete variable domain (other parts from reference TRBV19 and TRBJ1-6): DGGITQSPKYLFRKEGQNVTLSCEQNLNHDAMYWYRQDPGQGLRLIYYSQIVNDFQKGDIAEGYSVSREKKESFPLTVTSAQKNPTAFYLCASSLTGYNSPLHFGNGTRLTVT.

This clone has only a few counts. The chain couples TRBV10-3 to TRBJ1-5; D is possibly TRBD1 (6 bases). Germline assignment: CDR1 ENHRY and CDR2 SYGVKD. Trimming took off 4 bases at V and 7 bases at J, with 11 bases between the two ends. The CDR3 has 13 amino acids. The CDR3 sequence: CAISGMTGQPQHF. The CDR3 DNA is TGTGCCATCAGTGGGATGACAGGACAGCCCCAGCATTTT.

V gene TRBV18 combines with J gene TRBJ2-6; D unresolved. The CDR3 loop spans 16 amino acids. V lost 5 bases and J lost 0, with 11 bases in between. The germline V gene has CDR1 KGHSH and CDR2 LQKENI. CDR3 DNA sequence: TGTGCCAGCTCATATGGAGTCCCCTCTGGGGCCAACGTCCTGACTTTC. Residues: CASSYGVPSGANVLTF.

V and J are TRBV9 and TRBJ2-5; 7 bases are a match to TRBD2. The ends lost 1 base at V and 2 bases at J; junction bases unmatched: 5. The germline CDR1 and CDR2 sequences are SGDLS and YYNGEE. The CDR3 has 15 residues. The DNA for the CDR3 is TGTGCCAGCAGCGTAAGGCTAGCGGCTCAAGAGACCCAGTACTTC. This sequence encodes CASSVRLAAQETQYF.

DNA for the CDR3: TGTGCCAGCAGCCAAGATTACATGGAGACCCAGTACTTC. It translates to CASSQDYMETQYF. The rearrangement links TRBV14 to TRBJ2-5; D gene unclear. V shed 0 bases and J shed 5 bases, with 7 bases lying between them. Germline assignment: CDR1 SGHDN and CDR2 FVKESK. This CDR3 is 13 amino acids long.

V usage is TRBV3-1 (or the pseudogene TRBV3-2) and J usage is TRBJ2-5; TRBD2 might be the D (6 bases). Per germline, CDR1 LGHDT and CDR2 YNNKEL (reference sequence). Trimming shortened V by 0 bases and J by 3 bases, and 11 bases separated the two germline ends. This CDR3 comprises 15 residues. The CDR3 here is CASSQDLGGKETQYF. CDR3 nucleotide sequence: TGTGCCAGCAGCCAAGATCTTGGGGGGAAAGAGACCCAGTACTTC.

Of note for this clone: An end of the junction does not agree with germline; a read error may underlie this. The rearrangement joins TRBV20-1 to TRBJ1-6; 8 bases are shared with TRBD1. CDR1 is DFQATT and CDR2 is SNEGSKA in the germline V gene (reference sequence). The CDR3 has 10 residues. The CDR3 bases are TGCAGTGCTGGAAGGGACAGGCTTTTTTTT. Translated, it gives CSAGRDRLFF.

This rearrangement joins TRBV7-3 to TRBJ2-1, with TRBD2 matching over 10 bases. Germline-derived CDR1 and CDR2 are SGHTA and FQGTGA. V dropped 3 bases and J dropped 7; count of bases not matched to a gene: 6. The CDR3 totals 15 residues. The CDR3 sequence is CASSLTAGGRNEQFF. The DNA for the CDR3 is TGTGCCAGCAGCTTGACAGCGGGGGGGCGGAATGAGCAGTTCTTC.

This CDR3 is CASRKIRRDRNNEQFF. DNA of the CDR3: TGTGCCAGCAGGAAGATTCGCCGGGACAGGAACAATGAGCAGTTCTTC. J is TRBJ2-1 and V is TRBV2, with TRBD1 matching over 8 bases. Germline-derived CDR1 and CDR2 are SNHLY and FYNNEI. V trimming: 6 bases; J trimming: 5 bases; junction bases outside the gene matches: 12. The CDR3 has 16 amino acids.

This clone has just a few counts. This CDR3 reads CASKDGTGGYEQYF. For the CDR3, the DNA is TGTGCCAGCAAAGACGGGACAGGGGGGTACGAGCAGTACTTC. The genes are TRBV27 and TRBJ2-7; 11 bases align to TRBD1. The J segment lost 4 bases and the V segment lost 7 bases, leaving 6 bases of the junction unmatched. Germline V CDR1 and CDR2: MNHEY, SMNVEV (reference sequence). This CDR3 contains 14 residues.

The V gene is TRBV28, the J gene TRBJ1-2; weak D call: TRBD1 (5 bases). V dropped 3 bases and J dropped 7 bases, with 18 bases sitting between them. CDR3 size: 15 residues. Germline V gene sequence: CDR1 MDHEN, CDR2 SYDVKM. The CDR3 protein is CASSLGAPRGRGYTF. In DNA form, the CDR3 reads TGTGCCAGCAGTTTGGGTGCACCAAGGGGCCGTGGCTACACCTTC.

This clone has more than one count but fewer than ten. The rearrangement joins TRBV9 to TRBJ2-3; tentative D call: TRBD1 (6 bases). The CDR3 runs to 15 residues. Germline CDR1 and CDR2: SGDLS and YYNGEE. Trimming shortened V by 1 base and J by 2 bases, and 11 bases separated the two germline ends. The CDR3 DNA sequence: TGTGCCAGCAGCGTACTCGGACAGTACACAGATACGCAGTATTTT. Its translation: CASSVLGQYTDTQYF.

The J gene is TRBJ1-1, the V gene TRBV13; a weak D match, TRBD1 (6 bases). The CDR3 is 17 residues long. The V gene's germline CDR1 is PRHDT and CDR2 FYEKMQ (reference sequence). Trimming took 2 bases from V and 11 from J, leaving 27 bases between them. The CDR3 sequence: CASSLPLLGQSGARAFF. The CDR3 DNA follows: TGTGCCAGCAGCTTACCGCTCCTTGGACAGAGTGGGGCAAGGGCTTTCTTT.

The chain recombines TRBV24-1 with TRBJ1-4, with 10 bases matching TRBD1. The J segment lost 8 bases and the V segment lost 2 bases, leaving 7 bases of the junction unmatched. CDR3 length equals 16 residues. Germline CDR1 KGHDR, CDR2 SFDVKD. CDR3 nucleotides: TGTGCCACCAGTGATTCTGGGACAGGGGAAGGGGAAAAACTGTTTTTT. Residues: CATSDSGTGEGEKLFF.

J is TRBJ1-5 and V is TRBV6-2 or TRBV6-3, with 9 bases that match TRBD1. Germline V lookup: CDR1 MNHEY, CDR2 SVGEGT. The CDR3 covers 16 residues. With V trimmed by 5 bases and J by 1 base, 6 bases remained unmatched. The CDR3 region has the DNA TGTGCCAGCAGTACGCAAGGACAGGGGAGCAATCAGCCCCAGCATTTT. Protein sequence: CASSTQGQGSNQPQHF.

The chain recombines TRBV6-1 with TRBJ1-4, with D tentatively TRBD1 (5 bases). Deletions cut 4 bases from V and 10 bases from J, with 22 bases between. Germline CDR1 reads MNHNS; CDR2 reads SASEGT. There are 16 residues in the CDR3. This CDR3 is CASSGLRGDSRGKLFF. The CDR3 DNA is TGTGCCAGCAGTGGATTACGGGGGGACTCCCGGGGAAAACTGTTTTTT.

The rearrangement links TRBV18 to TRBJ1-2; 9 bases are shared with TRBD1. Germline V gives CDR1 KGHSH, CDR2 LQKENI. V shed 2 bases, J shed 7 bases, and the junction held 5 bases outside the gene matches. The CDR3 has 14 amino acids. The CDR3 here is CASSPDRGASGYTF. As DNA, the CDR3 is TGTGCCAGCTCACCAGACAGGGGGGCGTCTGGCTACACCTTC. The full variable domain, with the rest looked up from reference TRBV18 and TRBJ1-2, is NAGVMQNPRHLVRRRGQEARLRCSPMKGHSHVYWYRQLPEEGLKFMVYLQKENIIDESGMPKERFSAEFPKEGPSILRIQQVVRGDSAAYFCASSPDRGASGYTFGSGTRLTVV.

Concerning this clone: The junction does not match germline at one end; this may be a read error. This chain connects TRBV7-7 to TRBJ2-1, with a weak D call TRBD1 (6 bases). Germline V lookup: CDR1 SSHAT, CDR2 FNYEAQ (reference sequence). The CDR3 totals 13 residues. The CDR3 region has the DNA TGTGCTAGCAGCACGGACAGAATCAATGAGCAGTTCTTC. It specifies CASSTDRINEQFF.

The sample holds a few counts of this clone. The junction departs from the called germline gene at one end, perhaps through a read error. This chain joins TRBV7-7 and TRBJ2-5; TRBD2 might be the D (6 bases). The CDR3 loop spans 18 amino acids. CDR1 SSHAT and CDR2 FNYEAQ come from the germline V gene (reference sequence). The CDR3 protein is CASSPRAGRGSPRETQYF. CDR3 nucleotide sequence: TGTGCTAGCAGCCCCCGGGCGGGGCGGGGCTCCCCCCGAGAGACCCAGTACTTC.

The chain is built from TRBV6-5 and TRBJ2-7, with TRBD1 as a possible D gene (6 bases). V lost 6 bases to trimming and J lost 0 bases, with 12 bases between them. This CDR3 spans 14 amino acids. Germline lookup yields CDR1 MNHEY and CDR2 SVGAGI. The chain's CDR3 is CASSHGQSSYEQYF. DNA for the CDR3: TGTGCCAGCAGCCATGGACAGAGCTCCTACGAGCAGTACTTC.

The chain's CDR3 is CSVVVAGAGDTQYF. CDR3 bases: TGCAGCGTTGTTGTTGCAGGGGCCGGAGATACGCAGTATTTT. V is TRBV29-1 and J is TRBJ2-3; D perhaps matches TRBD1 (6 bases). There are 14 residues in the CDR3. The V gene lost 4 bases and the J gene lost 5 bases, with 16 bases spanning the gap. Germline-derived CDR1 and CDR2 are SQVTM and ANQGSEA.